Shown below are 19 T cell receptor beta chains from a single sample sequenced in a study of cytomegalovirus exposure and HLA in healthy donors. Both 60 Vbeta primers and 13 Jbeta primers went into the PCR. Clones were read by immunoSEQ multiplex PCR, and TCRdb kept only the in-frame ones, dropping some. The sample contains approximately 130,000 clones, more than 65% of which appear only once. Sequencing used PBMCs. Receptors were obtained from a man in his late teens or twenties in good health and CMV-seronegative.

The V call is TRBV29-1, the J call TRBJ2-1; 7 bases fit TRBD1. Germline lookup yields CDR1 SQVTM and CDR2 ANQGSEA. CDR3 length equals 12 residues. V lost 4 bases, J lost 9 bases, and 6 bases stayed unmatched. For the CDR3, the DNA is TGCAGCGTTGCGACAGGGTATCGTGAGCAGTTCTTC. It codes for CSVATGYREQFF.

This clone was seen a single time. This rearrangement joins TRBV13 to TRBJ2-5; no reliable D call. The V and J ends lost 5 bases and 5 bases respectively, with 18 bases between them. The CDR3 is made up of 15 amino acids. Germline V gene sequence: CDR1 PRHDT, CDR2 FYEKMQ (reference sequence). Here the CDR3 DNA reads TGTGCCAGCAGCCATCCCCCCCCGGGTACGGAGACCCAGTACTTC. It is translated as CASSHPPPGTETQYF.

This sequence joins TRBV6-6 and TRBJ2-5; 8 bases line up with TRBD2. The germline V gene encodes CDR1 MNHNY and CDR2 SVGAGI (reference sequence). The CDR3 totals 15 residues. V shed 6 bases and J 1 base; nucleotides not matched to a gene: 7. CDR3 bases: TGTGCCAGCAGCCTTAGCGGGGCCACCCAAGAGACCCAGTACTTC. Translated: CASSLSGATQETQYF.

The rearrangement uses TRBV5-4 and TRBJ1-1; 7 bases are a match to TRBD1. The germline V gene has CDR1 SGHNT and CDR2 YYREEE (reference sequence). V lost 4 bases and J lost 1; bases outside the gene matches: 10. The CDR3 sequence is 16 residues long. Here the CDR3 DNA reads TGTGCCAGCAGCCCTGGGGCGGGACAGAAGAACACTGAAGCTTTCTTT. Residues: CASSPGAGQKNTEAFF.

CDR3 sequence: CASSIRVQIAKNIQYF. The DNA of the CDR3 is TGTGCCAGTAGTATACGGGTACAAATAGCCAAAAACATTCAGTACTTC. The rearrangement links TRBV19 to TRBJ2-4; D call uncertain. The V and J ends lost 2 bases and 0 bases respectively, with 11 bases between them. This CDR3 region has 16 residues. The germline gives CDR1 LNHDA, CDR2 SQIVND (reference sequence).

The J gene is TRBJ1-1, the V gene TRBV5-1; TRBD1 agrees at 12 bases. CDR3 length: 15 residues. CDR1 is SGHRS and CDR2 is YFSETQ in the germline V gene. The junction had 5 bases not matched to a gene; V was cut back by 4 bases and J by 4 bases. As DNA, the CDR3 is TGCGCCAGCAGCGGGACAGGGGGCGGCGGCACTGAAGCTTTCTTT. This translates into CASSGTGGGGTEAFF.

The chain employs TRBV7-9 and TRBJ1-6; 8 nucleotides agree with TRBD1. V was pared by 5 bases and J by 0 bases, with 6 bases of the junction left unmatched. The germline V gene has CDR1 SEHNR and CDR2 FQNEAQ (reference sequence). The CDR3 runs to 17 residues. This chain's CDR3 is CASSATTGGSYNSPLHF. CDR3 nucleotide sequence: TGTGCCAGCAGCGCGACAACAGGGGGCTCCTATAATTCACCCCTCCACTTT.

The chain uses TRBV2 and TRBJ2-5; 9 nucleotides agree with TRBD2. The CDR3 has 16 amino acids. J was trimmed by 5 bases and V by 5 bases; bases with no gene match: 12. Germline loops: CDR1 SNHLY, CDR2 FYNNEI. The CDR3 nucleotides are TGTGCCAGCAGTTCCCCCAGCGGGGGGCCGTGGGAGACCCAGTACTTC. Translation: CASSSPSGGPWETQYF.

The chain is built from TRBV9 and TRBJ2-6; weak D call: TRBD1 (5 bases). The germline CDR1 and CDR2 sequences are SGDLS and YYNGEE. V was cut by 4 bases and J by 7 bases, with 18 bases left in between. This CDR3 is 16 amino acids long. CDR3 residues: CASSPQQDLRANVLTF. The CDR3 nucleotides are TGTGCCAGCAGCCCTCAACAGGATCTCAGAGCCAACGTCCTGACTTTC.

The V gene is TRBV9, the J gene TRBJ1-2; TRBD1 is a possible D gene (6 bases). The CDR3 spans 14 residues. CDR1 and CDR2 (germline): SGDLS, YYNGEE. Trimming removed 6 bases from V and 5 bases from J, with 17 bases in between. The CDR3 bases are TGTGCCAGCAAACCCCCCCCGCAGGGGTATGGCTACACCTTC. This translates into CASKPPPQGYGYTF.

This clone was counted between two and nine times. V gene TRBV6-1 combines with J gene TRBJ2-4, with TRBD1 identical over 8 bases. V trimming: 6 bases; J trimming: 7 bases; junction bases outside the gene matches: 5. The CDR3 contains 13 residues. Germline V gives CDR1 MNHNS, CDR2 SASEGT. The CDR3 protein is CASRDRGRNIQYF. The CDR3 coding sequence is TGTGCCAGCAGAGACAGGGGAAGGAACATTCAGTACTTC.

This clone was seen a few times. CDR3 region: CASSYSGADGNTIYF. In DNA form, the CDR3 reads TGTGCCAGCAGTTACTCGGGGGCGGATGGAAACACCATATATTTT. This rearrangement joins TRBV6-6 to TRBJ1-3; D is possibly TRBD1 (6 bases). The length of the CDR3 is 15 residues. V shed 0 bases and J shed 3 bases, with 9 bases lying between them. The germline gives CDR1 MNHNY, CDR2 SVGAGI (reference sequence).

This chain uses TRBV11-2 with TRBJ1-5; no definite D call. The germline V gene encodes CDR1 SGHAT and CDR2 FQNNGV. CDR3 length equals 13 residues. The V and J ends lost 5 bases and 8 bases respectively, with 13 bases between them. The CDR3 region is CASSMGGSEPQHF. DNA for the CDR3: TGTGCCAGCAGCATGGGAGGATCGGAGCCCCAGCATTTT.

The V call is TRBV11-2, the J call TRBJ2-7; the match to TRBD1 covers 7 bases. Germline trimming cut 6 bases from V and 0 bases from J; bases unmatched to any gene: 8. This CDR3 is 15 amino acids long. The V gene's germline CDR1 is SGHAT and CDR2 FQNNGV. This chain's CDR3 is CASSPDRASSYEQYF. The CDR3 DNA reads TGTGCCAGCAGTCCTGACAGGGCAAGCTCCTACGAGCAGTACTTC. Variable domain in full (rest from reference TRBV11-2 and TRBJ2-7): EAGVAQSPRYKIIEKRQSVAFWCNPISGHATLYWYQQILGQGPKLLIQFQNNGVVDDSQLPKDRFSAERLKGVDSTLKIQPAKLEDSAVYLCASSPDRASSYEQYFGPGTRLTVT.

CDR3 coding DNA: TGCAGCGTTTGGGACTCGAGGGTAGGTGGCTACACCTTC. Protein sequence: CSVWDSRVGGYTF. The chain uses TRBV29-1 and TRBJ1-2, with D maybe TRBD1 (5 bases). Germline CDR1 is SQVTM and CDR2 is ANQGSEA. Trimming took 5 bases from V and 7 from J, leaving 17 bases between them. CDR3 length: 13 residues.

This chain uses TRBV6-5 with TRBJ1-4; 9 bases align to TRBD1. CDR1 and CDR2 (germline): MNHEY, SVGAGI. The CDR3 extends over 14 amino acids. V dropped 6 bases and J dropped 8; count of bases not matched to a gene: 7. CDR3 DNA sequence: TGTGCCAGCAGCCCGACAGGGGGACGCGAAAAACTGTTTTTT. Translating it yields CASSPTGGREKLFF.

There are a few counts of this clone. The chain is built from TRBV27 and TRBJ2-2, with 8 positions matching TRBD1. There are 15 residues in the CDR3. With V trimmed by 5 bases and J by 7 bases, 9 bases remained unmatched. CDR1 and CDR2 from the germline V gene are MNHEY and SMNVEV (reference sequence). CDR3 loop: CASSPLQGDGGELFF. The CDR3 DNA reads TGTGCCAGCAGTCCACTACAGGGGGATGGCGGGGAGCTGTTTTTT.

The chain is built from TRBV2 and TRBJ2-5; 8 nucleotides agree with TRBD2. The CDR3 covers 18 residues. The germline gives CDR1 SNHLY, CDR2 FYNNEI. V lost 0 bases and J lost 6; bases outside the gene matches: 15. The DNA of the CDR3 is TGTGCCAGCAGTGAAGCGCGCGGCGGCGGGGGGCGTTGGCAGACCCAGTACTTC. It specifies CASSEARGGGGRWQTQYF.

The rearrangement uses TRBV4-3 and TRBJ2-7; 13 bases line up with TRBD2. V dropped 1 base and J dropped 2; count of bases not matched to a gene: 11. The germline V gene encodes CDR1 LGHNA and CDR2 YSLEER. CDR3 length: 19 residues. The CDR3 spells CASSQGWTSGGPGPYEQYF. CDR3 DNA sequence: TGCGCCAGCAGCCAAGGCTGGACTAGCGGGGGCCCCGGGCCCTACGAGCAGTACTTC.